The T cell receptor (beta chain) under discussion was sequenced for a study of T cell repertoires in cytomegalovirus infection. Study in general: It can be stated that public TCR beta signatures indicated CMV infection as well as a matching HLA type. The study, taken as a whole, reports: There were HLA-C-restricted CMV-specific TCR beta clonotypes dominating the ex vivo response.

Germline-derived CDR1 and CDR2 are MDHEN and SYDVKM. V gave up 6 bases and J gave up 3 bases; unmatched junction bases: 11. This CDR3 is 16 amino acids long. TCRdb passed the reads through MiXCR, listing each CDR3 protein once. The table shows some 700,000 distinct CDR3 sequences, with 35% occurring only once. Concerning this clonotype: Its antigen is unidentified.

This rearrangement joins TRBV28 to TRBJ2-7; the match to TRBD1 covers 10 bases. The source material was PBMCs. This TCR derives from a human donor in good health (CMV status not recorded). Some clones in this sample may be carry-over from other donors' samples. The CDR3 protein is CASRRTRDRGIYEQYF. CDR3 DNA: TGTGCCAGCAGGAGAACCCGGGACAGGGGAATCTACGAGCAGTACTTC.